The next 3 T cell receptor beta chains were all read from a single sample in a study of shared clonotypes between healthy human individuals. Sequenced by immunoSEQ multiplex PCR; TCRdb stores in-frame clones only, minus some. The table has 600,000 to 800,000 clones, roughly two thirds seen once; the top ten hold 1.8%. The material sequenced was memory CD4+ T cells sorted from blood. Described subset: CD45RA-negative fraction. All receptors derive from a woman in her 30s in good health.

This clone has ten or more counts. The chain is built from TRBV7-2 and TRBJ2-5, with D possibly matching TRBD2 (6 bases). The ends were cut back, 5 bases at V and 8 bases at J, with 18 bases in the middle. CDR3 size: 14 residues. Germline V CDR1 and CDR2: SGHTA, FQGNSA. The CDR3 reads CASSPGTATGTQYF. The CDR3 coding sequence is TGTGCCAGCAGCCCTGGGACTGCCACGGGAACCCAGTACTTC.

V usage is TRBV30 and J usage is TRBJ1-5; a weak D match, TRBD1 (5 bases). This CDR3 has 16 amino acids. Germline V CDR1 and CDR2: GTSNPN, SVGIG (reference sequence). Trimming pared 1 base from V and 0 bases from J, leaving 13 bases between. CDR3 sequence (DNA): TGTGCCTGGAGTGCCCAGGACAATTATAGCAATCAGCCCCAGCATTTT. It translates to CAWSAQDNYSNQPQHF.

This chain links TRBV18 with TRBJ1-4; a possible D gene is TRBD1 (6 bases). This CDR3 contains 15 residues. V lost 5 bases to trimming and J lost 9 bases, with 19 bases between them. Germline assignment: CDR1 KGHSH and CDR2 LQKENI. The CDR3 loop is CASSSGHKSTKKLFF. In nucleotides, the CDR3 is TGTGCCAGCTCATCGGGACATAAGTCTACGAAAAAACTGTTTTTT.